This TCR beta chain was identified during a study of blood T cell repertoires in COVID-19. As for the study in general: There were acute and convalescent COVID-19 samples, and they came from the United States, Italy and Spain.

Study processing details: Quantification of nucleated cells was approximated via reference gene primer amplification. The method was immunoSEQ multiplex PCR; TCRdb's version includes in-frame clones alone and lacks a portion of them. The V and J calls and clone size come from that table; D and trimming were worked out from the DNA. The data hold fewer than 200,000 clones, with more than 75% observed a single time. Patients in Seattle were enrolled during active infection, then followed longitudinally. The CDR3 runs to 11 residues. Germline CDR1 is MNHEY and CDR2 is SVGAGI. V lost 6 bases and J lost 3, with 5 bases in between.

The sequenced sample consisted of peripheral blood. This clonotype originated in a woman aged 70-85 years with COVID-19, enrolled during active disease. The chain couples TRBV6-5 to TRBJ1-2; no clear D gene. As DNA, the CDR3 is TGTGCCAGCAGGAGGGACTATGGCTACACCTTC. The encoded protein is CASRRDYGYTF.